These 3 T cell receptor beta chains share one sample of origin, sequenced in a study of cytotoxic CD8 clonotypes in ibrutinib-treated CLL. Some clones are missing from TCRdb's copy, which holds only in-frame ones; the method was immunoSEQ multiplex PCR. This sample has about 200,000 clones; 72% occur once, and the top ten carry around 15%. The sample consisted of PBMCs, taken after 24 months of ibrutinib treatment. The receptors derive from a human donor with chronic lymphocytic leukemia.

DNA of the CDR3: TGTGCCAGCAGCCCCGACAGGGGGCACTTTGCTGGCTACACCTTC. Its protein is CASSPDRGHFAGYTF. This chain uses TRBV9 with TRBJ1-2; 10 positions agree with TRBD1. V lost 4 bases to trimming and J lost 7 bases; unmatched junction nucleotides: 10. The germline CDR1 and CDR2 sequences are SGDLS and YYNGEE. The CDR3 consists of 15 residues. Together with reference TRBV9 and TRBJ1-2, the CDR3 gives the full variable domain: DSGVTQTPKHLITATGQRVTLRCSPRSGDLSVYWYQQSLDQGLQFLIQYYNGEERAKGNILERFSAQQFPDLHSELNLSSLELGDSALYFCASSPDRGHFAGYTFGSGTRLTVV.

V and J are TRBV11-2 and TRBJ2-5; a possible D gene is TRBD2 (5 bases). CDR1 and CDR2 (germline): SGHAT, FQNNGV. V lost 5 bases and J 5 bases, leaving 18 bases between the germline ends. This CDR3 is built from 15 residues. This CDR3 reads CASSRPGTDWETQYF. The CDR3 DNA is TGTGCCAGCAGCCGCCCGGGTACGGACTGGGAGACCCAGTACTTC.

The V call is TRBV28, the J call TRBJ1-2, with 8 bases aligning to TRBD1. This CDR3 is built from 13 residues. J lost 5 bases, V lost 2 bases, and 1 base had no gene match. CDR1 is MDHEN and CDR2 is SYDVKM in the germline V gene. The CDR3 DNA reads as TGTGCCAGCAGTTTAAGGACAGGGTATGGCTACACCTTC. Translating gives CASSLRTGYGYTF.